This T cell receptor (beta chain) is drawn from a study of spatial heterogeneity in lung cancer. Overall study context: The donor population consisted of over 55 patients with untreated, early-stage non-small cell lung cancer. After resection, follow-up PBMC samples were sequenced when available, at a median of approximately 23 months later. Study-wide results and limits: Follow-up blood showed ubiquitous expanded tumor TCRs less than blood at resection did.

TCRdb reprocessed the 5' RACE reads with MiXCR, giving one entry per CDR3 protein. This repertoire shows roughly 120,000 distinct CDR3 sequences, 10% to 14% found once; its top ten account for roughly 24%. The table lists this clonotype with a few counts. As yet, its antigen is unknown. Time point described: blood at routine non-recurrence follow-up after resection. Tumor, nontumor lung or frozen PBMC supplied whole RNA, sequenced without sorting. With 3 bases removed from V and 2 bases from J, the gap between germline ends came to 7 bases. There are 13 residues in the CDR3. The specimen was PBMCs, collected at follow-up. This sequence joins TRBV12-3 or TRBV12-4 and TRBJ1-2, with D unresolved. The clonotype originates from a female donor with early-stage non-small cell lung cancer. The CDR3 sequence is CASSFDGNYGYTF. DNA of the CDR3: TGTGCCAGCAGTTTTGACGGGAACTATGGCTACACCTTC.